This T cell receptor beta chain was sequenced during a study of CD8 T cells in Susac syndrome. The CDR3 contains 14 residues. V trimming: 6 bases; J trimming: 9 bases; junction bases outside the gene matches: 10. Germline loops: CDR1 SNHLY, CDR2 FYNNEI. A quantity of roughly 0.5 to 1 ug RNA underwent reverse transcription using random hexamers. Amplification of TCR beta CDR3 across 54 Vbeta and 13 Jbeta was performed with immunoSEQ multiplex PCR. A single record per CDR3 protein comes from TCRdb applying MiXCR to the immunoSEQ multiplex PCR reads. The repertoire holds 150,000 to 200,000 distinct CDR3 sequences, with about 93% as singletons. From blood CD8+ and CD4+ T cells, TCR beta sequences were generated. The CD8+ and CD4+ T cells were isolated magnetically using a negative isolation approach, whereas the TEMRA cells were enriched by FACS.

V and J are TRBV2 and TRBJ1-2; 10 bases agree with TRBD1. The sample taken for sequencing was CD4+ T cells from PBMCs. This receptor was obtained from a human donor in good health. CDR3 protein: CASRYSGTGARYTF. The CDR3, as DNA: TGTGCCAGCAGATATTCTGGGACAGGGGCGCGCTACACCTTC.